Below are 17 T cell receptor beta chains sequenced from a single sample in a study of vaccination effects on CD4 cells after COVID-19 (dated by TCRdb to the early 2020s). The ViraFEST assay stimulated PBMC with viral peptide pools and then used TCR sequencing to identify antigen-specific CD4+ T cell clonotypes by expansion. After about 10 days of culture, CD4+ T cells were isolated with the EasySep CD4+ T cell isolation kit. Each participant received two doses of an mRNA SARS-CoV-2 vaccine, either BNT162b2 or mRNA-1273. Library method: the immunoSEQ multiplex PCR assay. TCRdb retrieved this table from immuneACCESS and kept in-frame rearrangements only. Not all clones are present; in checked studies, unresolved V genes account for under half, and no reason is known for the remainder. Across this sample there are around 69,000 clones, with around 74% seen only once. Under 2% of the sample is held by the ten biggest clonotypes.

Antigens for these TCRs are unknown. This specimen was CD4+ T cells from PBMCs cultured with HCoV-229E spike peptides, taken after COVID-19 vaccination. The meaning of the sample's cell subset or site label: HCoV-229E spike overlapping peptide pool stimulation. The receptor source for this set is a human donor who received a COVID-19 vaccine.

This clone was recorded only once. The chain combines TRBV18 with TRBJ1-4; D unresolved. The CDR3 covers 17 residues. Trimming stripped 0 bases from V and 0 bases from J, with 11 bases between. Germline values: CDR1 KGHSH, CDR2 LQKENI. CDR3 loop: CASSPPPYSATNEKLFF. The CDR3 DNA reads as TGTGCCAGCTCACCACCTCCTTACAGCGCAACTAATGAAAAACTGTTTTTT.

This clone was detected only once. The chain links TRBV15 to TRBJ2-5; D may be TRBD2 (5 bases). Deletions cut 1 base from V and 3 bases from J, with 18 bases between. The germline V gene encodes CDR1 LNHNV and CDR2 YYDKDF (reference sequence). This CDR3 comprises 17 residues. The CDR3 is CATSRGASSAPEETQYF. CDR3 nucleotides: TGTGCCACCAGCAGAGGTGCTAGCTCAGCCCCTGAAGAGACCCAGTACTTC.

A single count supports this clone. The chain is built from TRBV6-5 and TRBJ2-1, with D unresolved. This CDR3 has 15 amino acids. Trimming removed 5 bases from V and 10 bases from J, with 21 bases in between. Germline CDR1 and CDR2: MNHEY and SVGAGI. The CDR3 region has the DNA TGTGCCAGCAGTCCTTTGGCGGACCGCCTTCCGGAGCAGTTCTTC. Amino acids: CASSPLADRLPEQFF.

The chain joins TRBV6-4 to TRBJ2-1; TRBD2 matches at 10 bases. CDR3 length equals 15 residues. After removal of 0 bases from V and 7 bases from J, the junction contained 3 bases not matched to a gene. The germline gives CDR1 MRHNA, CDR2 SNTAGT. The DNA of the CDR3 is TGTGCCAGCAGTGACTCTAGCGGGGGGCGGAATGAGCAGTTCTTC. Its protein is CASSDSSGGRNEQFF.

CDR3 region: CASSIRQGWNSPLHF. DNA for the CDR3: TGTGCCAGTAGTATACGGCAAGGGTGGAATTCACCCCTCCACTTT. The chain uses TRBV19 and TRBJ1-6; D is ambiguous. V lost 2 bases, J lost 7 bases, and 12 bases lay in between. The germline gives CDR1 LNHDA, CDR2 SQIVND (reference sequence). This CDR3 region has 15 residues.

The gene calls are TRBV7-2 and TRBJ2-2; 7 bases align to TRBD1. The V and J ends lost 6 bases and 5 bases, in that order; junction bases with no gene match: 6. The length of the CDR3 is 14 residues. Germline V CDR1 and CDR2: SGHTA, FQGNSA. The DNA of the CDR3 is TGTGCCAGCAGAACCGGGACAGTGACCGGGGAGCTGTTTTTT. It specifies CASRTGTVTGELFF.

The chain couples TRBV25-1 to TRBJ2-1, with 7 bases matching TRBD1. From germline, CDR1 is MGHDK and CDR2 SYGVNS. Trimming cost V 7 bases and J 0 bases; bases outside gene matches: 3. The CDR3 runs to 14 residues. As DNA, the CDR3 is TGTGCCAGCATTGGGACAGCCTCCTACAATGAGCAGTTCTTC. It is translated as CASIGTASYNEQFF.

V and J are TRBV2 and TRBJ1-1; a possible D gene is TRBD1 (5 bases). Between the trimmed V and J ends, which lost 3 bases and 2 bases, there was a span of 10 bases. The CDR3 runs to 14 residues. The germline gives CDR1 SNHLY, CDR2 FYNNEI. The CDR3 spells CASSERQQNTEAFF. CDR3 DNA: TGTGCCAGCAGTGAGAGACAGCAAAACACTGAAGCTTTCTTT.

The J gene is TRBJ2-5, the V gene TRBV5-4; 8 nucleotides align to TRBD2. V lost 9 bases, J lost 4 bases, and 8 bases stayed unmatched. The CDR3 extends over 13 amino acids. The V gene's germline CDR1 is SGHNT and CDR2 YYREEE (reference sequence). The CDR3 sequence is CAITRGGAETQYF. In nucleotides, the CDR3 is TGTGCCATTACACGGGGGGGAGCAGAGACCCAGTACTTC. Looking up the rest from reference TRBV5-4 and TRBJ2-5 gives the full variable domain: ETGVTQSPTHLIKTRGQQVTLRCSSQSGHNTVSWYQQALGQGPQFIFQYYREEENGRGNFPPRFSGLQFPNYSSELNVNALELDDSALYLCAITRGGAETQYFGPGTRLLVL.

This chain joins TRBV12-2 and TRBJ2-7; the D segment call TRBD2 is taken from the table without a DNA check. TRBV12-2 is flagged as a pseudogene. The CDR3 runs to 15 residues. CDR3 coding DNA: TGTGCAAGTCGCTCCTTGGGTCCCGGGGGGGACGAGCAGTACGTC. It codes for CASRSLGPGGDEQYV.

This clone was counted only a few times. The CDR3 region is CASSPPGGGNQPQHF. Here the CDR3 DNA reads TGTGCCAGCTCACCACCGGGGGGAGGCAATCAGCCCCAGCATTTT. The chain combines TRBV18 with TRBJ1-5, with a weak D call TRBD1 (5 bases). The CDR3 length is 15 residues. Trimming pared 0 bases from V and 2 bases from J, leaving 8 bases between. Germline V gives CDR1 KGHSH, CDR2 LQKENI.

This clone showed up just a few times. The rearrangement joins TRBV19 to TRBJ1-1; TRBD1 matches at 8 bases. The CDR3 loop spans 13 amino acids. The V gene end was trimmed by 5 bases and the J gene end by 1 base; junction bases not matched to a gene: 0. Germline-derived CDR1 and CDR2 are LNHDA and SQIVND (reference sequence). CDR3 DNA sequence: TGTGCCAGTAGTGGACAGGGGAACACTGAAGCTTTCTTT. Amino acid sequence: CASSGQGNTEAFF.

The chain couples TRBV18 to TRBJ2-7, with unresolved D. This CDR3 region has 14 residues. The germline V gene has CDR1 KGHSH and CDR2 LQKENI. V was clipped by 2 bases and J by 2 bases, with 10 bases between them. CDR3 region: CASSPGHHTYEQYV. The CDR3 bases are TGTGCCAGCTCACCAGGGCACCACACCTACGAGCAGTACGTC.

V gene TRBV3-1 (or the pseudogene TRBV3-2) combines with J gene TRBJ2-5, with 8 bases that match TRBD1. V gave up 0 bases and J gave up 5 bases; unmatched junction bases: 5. Germline CDR1 LGHDT, CDR2 YNNKEL (reference sequence). The CDR3 is 15 amino acids. The CDR3 DNA sequence: TGTGCCAGCAGCCAAGATGGGACAGGTTGGGAGACCCAGTACTTC. Its translation: CASSQDGTGWETQYF.

V usage is TRBV5-1 and J usage is TRBJ2-3; 12 bases fit TRBD1. The CDR3 runs 15 residues. V shed 2 bases and J 6 bases; nucleotides not matched to a gene: 4. Germline V gives CDR1 SGHRS, CDR2 YFSETQ. The CDR3 here is CASSFGTGGMDTQYF. DNA of the CDR3: TGCGCCAGCAGCTTTGGGACAGGGGGCATGGATACGCAGTATTTT.

Note on this clone: The junction departs from germline at one end; a sequencing error may be responsible. In DNA, the CDR3 is TGTGCCAGCAGTTTGGACAGGGGAGAGCAGTTCTTC. It translates to CASSLDRGEQFF. The V and J genes are TRBV5-4 and TRBJ2-1; 9 bases fit TRBD1. Per the germline V gene, CDR1 is SGHNT and CDR2 is YYREEE (reference sequence). This CDR3 spans 12 amino acids.

This clone occurred a few times. The V call is TRBV5-1, the J call TRBJ1-2, with D perhaps matching TRBD1 (5 bases). CDR1 is SGHRS and CDR2 is YFSETQ in the germline V gene. V lost 5 bases and J lost 3, with 14 bases in between. The CDR3 sequence is 14 residues long. The CDR3 loop is CASRAGTYDYGYTF. The CDR3 bases are TGCGCCAGCAGGGCCGGGACTTACGACTATGGCTACACCTTC.